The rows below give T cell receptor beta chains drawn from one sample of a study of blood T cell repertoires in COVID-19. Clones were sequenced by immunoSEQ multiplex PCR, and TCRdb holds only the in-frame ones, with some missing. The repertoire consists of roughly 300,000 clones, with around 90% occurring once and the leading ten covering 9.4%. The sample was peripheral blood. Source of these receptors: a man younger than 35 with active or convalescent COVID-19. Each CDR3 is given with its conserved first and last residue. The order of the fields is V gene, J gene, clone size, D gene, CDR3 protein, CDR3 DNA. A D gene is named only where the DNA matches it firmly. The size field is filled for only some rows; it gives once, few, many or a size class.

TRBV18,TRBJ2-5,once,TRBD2,CASSPGTSGVKETQYF,TGTGCCAGCTCACCAGGGACTAGCGGGGTAAAAGAGACCCAGTACTTC
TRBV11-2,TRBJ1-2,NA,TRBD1,CASSPDRGEGYGYTF,TGTGCCAGCAGCCCTGACAGGGGTGAAGGCTATGGCTACACCTTC
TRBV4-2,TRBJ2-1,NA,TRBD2,CASSQDMRTSDNEQFF,TGTGCCAGCAGCCAAGATATGCGGACTAGCGACAATGAGCAGTTCTTC
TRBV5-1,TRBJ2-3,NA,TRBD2,CASSLELAGGTDTQYF,TGCGCCAGCAGCTTGGAGCTAGCGGGGGGCACAGATACGCAGTATTTT
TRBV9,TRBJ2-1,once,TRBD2,CASSVAAAGTISINEQFF,TGTGCCAGCAGCGTAGCTGCAGCCGGGACTATCAGTATAAATGAGCAGTTCTTC
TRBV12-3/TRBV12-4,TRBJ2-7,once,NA,CASSLGVQQYF,TGTGCCAGCAGTTTAGGCGTACAGCAGTACTTC
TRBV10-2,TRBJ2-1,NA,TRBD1,CASSGTGGPNEQFF,TGCGCCAGCAGTGGGACAGGGGGCCCCAATGAGCAGTTCTTC
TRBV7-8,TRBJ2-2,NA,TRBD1,CASSAGQGIGELFF,TGTGCCAGCAGCGCCGGACAGGGGATCGGGGAGCTGTTTTTT
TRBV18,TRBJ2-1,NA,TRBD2,CASSPLGGDYNEQFF,TGTGCCAGCTCACCATTGGGGGGGGATTACAATGAGCAGTTCTTC
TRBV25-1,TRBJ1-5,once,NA,CASSDREGQPQHF,TGTGCCAGCAGTGACAGGGAGGGGCAGCCCCAGCATTTT
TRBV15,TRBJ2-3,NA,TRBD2,CATSRVSGGTDTQYF,TGTGCCACCAGCAGAGTTAGCGGGGGCACAGATACGCAGTATTTT
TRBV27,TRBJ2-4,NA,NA,CASSSPGLAKNIQYF,TGTGCCAGCAGTTCGCCCGGACTAGCCAAAAACATTCAGTACTTC
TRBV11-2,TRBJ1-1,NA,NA,CASSSYSPGTKTEAFF,TGTGCCAGCAGCTCATATTCCCCCGGGACAAAGACTGAAGCTTTCTTT
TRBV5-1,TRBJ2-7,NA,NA,CASSLMGSSYEQYF,TGCGCCAGCTCCCTAATGGGGAGCTCCTACGAGCAGTACTTC
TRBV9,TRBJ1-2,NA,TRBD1,CASSEGTDHNYGYTF,TGTGCCAGCAGCGAGGGGACAGATCATAACTATGGCTACACCTTC
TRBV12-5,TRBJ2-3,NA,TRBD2,CASGSNGGTSGGTGTDTQYF,TGTGCTAGTGGTTCTAACGGCGGGACTAGCGGGGGGACCGGCACAGATACGCAGTATTTT
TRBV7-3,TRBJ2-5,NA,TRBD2,CASSRAGTGETQYF,TGTGCCAGCAGCAGAGCGGGGACGGGAGAGACCCAGTACTTC
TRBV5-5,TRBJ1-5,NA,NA,CASSPGPARGPSNQPQHF,TGTGCCAGCAGCCCTGGGCCAGCGCGGGGGCCAAGCAATCAGCCCCAGCATTTT
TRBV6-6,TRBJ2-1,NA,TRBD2,CASSHPGLAGADSPFF,TGTGCCAGCAGTCACCCGGGACTAGCGGGGGCCGATTCGCCGTTCTTC
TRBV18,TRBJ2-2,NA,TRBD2,CASSPTSGGRTGELFF,TGTGCCAGCTCACCAACCAGCGGGGGCCGCACCGGGGAGCTGTTTTTT
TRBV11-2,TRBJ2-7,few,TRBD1,CASSSGTAKSSYEQYF,TGTGCCAGCAGCTCCGGGACAGCGAAGAGCTCCTACGAGCAGTACTTC
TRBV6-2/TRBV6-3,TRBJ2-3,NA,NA,CASSYLNTQYF,TGTGCCAGCAGTTATTTAAATACGCAGTATTTT
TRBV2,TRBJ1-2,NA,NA,CASSERGRVSLGYTF,TGTGCCAGCAGTGAACGGGGGAGGGTTAGTCTAGGCTACACCTTC
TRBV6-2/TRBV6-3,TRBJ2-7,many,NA,CASSYRDTYEQYF,TGTGCCAGCAGTTACCGGGACACCTACGAGCAGTACTTC
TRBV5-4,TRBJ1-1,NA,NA,CASSLARSDTEAFF,TGTGCCAGCAGCTTGGCCCGGAGCGACACTGAAGCTTTCTTT
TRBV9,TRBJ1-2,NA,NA,CASSVDMFGANYGYTF,TGTGCCAGCAGCGTAGACATGTTCGGAGCTAACTATGGCTACACCTTC
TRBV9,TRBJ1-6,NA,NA,CASSVAEASSPLHF,TGTGCCAGCAGCGTAGCGGAGGCCTCTTCACCCCTCCACTTT
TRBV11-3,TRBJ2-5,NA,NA,CASSLGGVDIERETQYF,TGTGCCAGCAGCTTAGGAGGAGTGGACATAGAACGGGAGACCCAGTACTTC
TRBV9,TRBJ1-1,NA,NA,CASSVGYGLGTEAFF,TGTGCCAGCAGCGTAGGGTACGGGTTGGGCACTGAAGCTTTCTTT
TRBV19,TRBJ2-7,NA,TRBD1,CASTWTGSSYEQYF,TGTGCCAGTACCTGGACAGGGAGCTCCTACGAGCAGTACTTC
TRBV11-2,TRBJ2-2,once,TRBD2,CACRNPPLAGVANTGELFF,TGTGCCTGCAGGAACCCTCCACTAGCGGGGGTCGCGAACACCGGGGAGCTGTTTTTT
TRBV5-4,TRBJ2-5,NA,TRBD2,CASSLEAGALQTQYF,TGTGCCAGCAGCTTGGAAGCGGGGGCCCTCCAGACCCAGTACTTC
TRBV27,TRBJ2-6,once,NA,CASSLSPGSSGANVLTF,TGTGCCAGCAGTTTATCGCCGGGATCCTCTGGGGCCAACGTCCTGACTTTC
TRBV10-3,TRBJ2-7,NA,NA,CAIRPQGDGPYEQYF,TGTGCCATCAGACCACAGGGAGACGGCCCCTACGAGCAGTACTTC
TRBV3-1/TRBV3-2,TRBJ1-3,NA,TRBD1,CASSPRDRGNTIYF,TGTGCCAGCAGCCCCCGGGACAGGGGAAACACCATATATTTT
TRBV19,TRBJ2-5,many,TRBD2,CASTSGGTQETQYF,TGTGCCAGTACTAGCGGGGGGACTCAAGAGACCCAGTACTTC
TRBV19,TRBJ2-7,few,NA,CASSYLISGQTHYEQYF,TGTGCCAGTAGTTACCTCATCTCCGGACAGACACACTACGAGCAGTACTTC
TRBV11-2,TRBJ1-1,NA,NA,CASSVPVRRAFF,TGTGCCAGCAGCGTCCCGGTCCGTAGAGCTTTCTTT
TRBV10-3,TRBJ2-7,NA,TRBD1,CAIRGQGALYEQYF,TGTGCCATCAGAGGACAGGGAGCGCTCTACGAGCAGTACTTC
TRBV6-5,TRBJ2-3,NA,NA,CASKEARPGSDTQYF,TGTGCCAGCAAAGAGGCGCGGCCCGGATCAGATACGCAGTATTTT
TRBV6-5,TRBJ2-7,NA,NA,CASSYHAGGEDYEQYF,TGTGCCAGCAGTTATCACGCAGGAGGGGAGGACTACGAGCAGTACTTC
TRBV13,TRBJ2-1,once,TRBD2,CASSLGASGRYNEQFF,TGTGCCAGCAGCTTAGGGGCTAGCGGGAGATACAATGAGCAGTTCTTC
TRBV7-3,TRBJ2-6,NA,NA,CASSSYPGAVGPSGANVLTF,TGTGCCAGCAGTTCATACCCTGGGGCAGTCGGACCCTCTGGGGCCAACGTCCTGACTTTC
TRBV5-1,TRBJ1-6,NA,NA,CASSFRGFGNSPLHF,TGCGCCAGCAGCTTTCGGGGATTTGGTAATTCACCCCTCCACTTT
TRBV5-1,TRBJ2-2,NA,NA,CASSFGQAFTGELFF,TGCGCCAGCAGCTTTGGGCAGGCTTTCACCGGGGAGCTGTTTTTT
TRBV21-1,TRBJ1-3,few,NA,CASICNRRDRECEGNTIYF,TGTGCCAGCATATGCAACAGGAGGGACAGGGAATGTGAAGGAAACACCATATATTTT
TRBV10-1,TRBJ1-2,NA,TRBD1,CASTRPGQGKYYRPSSGYTF,TGCGCCAGCACCCGACCGGGACAGGGGAAGTATTACAGACCGTCGTCTGGCTACACCTTC
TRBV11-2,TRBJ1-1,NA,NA,CASSLAGSIAEAFF,TGTGCCAGCAGCTTAGCAGGGTCGATCGCTGAAGCTTTCTTT
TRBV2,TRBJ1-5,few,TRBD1,CASSEGRGSGNQPQHF,TGTGCCAGCAGTGAAGGCAGGGGGTCTGGCAATCAGCCCCAGCATTTT
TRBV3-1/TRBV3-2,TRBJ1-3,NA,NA,CASSPGGNTIYF,TGTGCCAGCAGCCCAGGGGGAAACACCATATATTTT
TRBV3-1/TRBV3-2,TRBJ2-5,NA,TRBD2,CASSGLAGGQETQYF,TGTGCCAGCAGCGGACTAGCGGGGGGACAAGAGACCCAGTACTTC